The 13 T cell receptor beta chains in this list originate from one sample, sequenced in a study of molecular identifiers for immune sequencing clone quantification. From the PCR reads, TCRdb called clonotypes with MiXCR, one entry per CDR3 protein. Among some 680,000 distinct CDR3 sequences, around 25% were seen once, and the ten largest hold 0.7% to 0.95%. Sequenced material: naive CD8+ T cells from blood, with Jurkat cell RNA spiked in. As for subset: FACS-sorted CD8+CD4-CCR7+CD45RA+ naive T cells. The receptors come from a human donor in good health. Some libraries in this study had Jurkat cell RNA spiked in.

This clonotype was recorded a few times. The genes are TRBV6-5 and TRBJ2-1, with 7 bases fitting TRBD1. Germline V gives CDR1 MNHEY, CDR2 SVGAGI. Germline trimming cut 2 bases from V and 1 base from J; bases unmatched to any gene: 5. This CDR3 has 16 amino acids. In DNA, the CDR3 is TGTGCCAGCAGTTACGGGGTCAGGGGGTCCTACAATGAGCAGTTCTTC. Encoded protein: CASSYGVRGSYNEQFF.

Remarks on this clonotype: It may be a read error: a sequence one base away is much more abundant. No conserved phenylalanine or tryptophan is present at the end of the CDR3, so a read error is the likely explanation. This sequence joins TRBV19 and TRBJ1-5; D gene ambiguous. This CDR3 has 15 residues. The germline V gene encodes CDR1 LNHDA and CDR2 SQIVND (reference sequence). Trimming shortened V by 4 bases and J by 1 base, and 11 bases separated the two germline ends. The CDR3 nucleotides are TGTGCCAGTAGTAGTGGCGAGCGGAGCAATCAGCCCCAGCATCTT. Residues: CASSSGERSNQPQHL.

The table lists this clonotype with many counts. The chain carries TRBV7-9 and TRBJ1-2; no clear D gene. Per germline, CDR1 SEHNR and CDR2 FQNEAQ (reference sequence). The ends were cut back, 2 bases at V and 9 bases at J, with 10 bases in the middle. The CDR3 sequence is 12 residues long. The CDR3 DNA sequence: TGTGCCAGCAGCTTATACCCAGGCCGCTACACCTTC. Amino acid sequence: CASSLYPGRYTF.

As concerns this clonotype: This may be a read error: a much more frequent sequence differs by one nucleotide. The chain couples TRBV28 to TRBJ2-3; 10 nucleotides line up with TRBD1. The CDR3 is 16 residues long. The germline CDR1 and CDR2 sequences are MDHEN and SYDVKM. Here the CDR3 reads CASSFVGGTGVDAQYF. The CDR3, as DNA: TGTGCCAGCAGTTTCGTGGGGGGGACAGGGGTAGATGCGCAGTATTTT.

Details on this clonotype: A read error is possible here, since a much larger clone lies one base away. The chain uses TRBV29-1 and TRBJ1-1, with D possibly matching TRBD1 (5 bases). The germline gives CDR1 SQVTM, CDR2 ANQGSEA. Trimming removed 1 base at V and 1 base at J, with 10 bases between. CDR3 length: 14 amino acids. The DNA of the CDR3 is TGCAGCGTTGAAGGGGAAGGGGAGAACACTGAAGCTTTCTTT. Translation: CSVEGEGENTEAFF. The full variable domain, its missing parts supplied by reference TRBV29-1 and TRBJ1-1, is SAVISQKPSRDICQRGTSLTIQCQVDSQVTMMFWYRQQPGQSLTLIATANQGSEATYESGFVIDKFPISRPNLTFSTLTVSNMSPEDSSIYLCSVEGEGENTEAFFGQGTRLTVV.

The chain joins TRBV24-1 to TRBJ2-1; 11 bases line up with TRBD2. Germline-derived CDR1 and CDR2 are KGHDR and SFDVKD. This CDR3 is built from 15 residues. Losses at the gene ends were 2 bases for V and 7 bases for J; bases not matched to a gene: 3. The CDR3, as DNA: TGTGCCACCAGTGATTCAACTAGCGGGAGTAATGAGCAGTTCTTC. Its translation is CATSDSTSGSNEQFF.

Note on this clonotype: This sequence may be a read error, since a much larger clone differs from it by one base. The chain uses TRBV10-3 and TRBJ1-1; 7 bases line up with TRBD1. The CDR3 is made up of 14 amino acids. Germline assignment: CDR1 ENHRY and CDR2 SYGVKD. CDR3 region: CASSPEGAYTKAFF. The CDR3, as DNA: TGCGCCAGCAGCCCGGAGGGGGCGTATACTAAAGCTTTCTTT.

The sample holds many counts of this clonotype. This chain joins TRBV9 and TRBJ1-5; D is possibly TRBD1 (5 bases). The germline gives CDR1 SGDLS, CDR2 YYNGEE. Trimming removed 0 bases from V and 2 bases from J, with 6 bases in between. The CDR3 spans 14 residues. The CDR3 bases are TGTGCCAGCAGCGTAGAAGGGGGCAATCAGCCCCAGCATTTT. Protein: CASSVEGGNQPQHF.

This clonotype was counted a single time. The conserved final phenylalanine or tryptophan is absent from the CDR3, which likely points to a read error. Here the CDR3 DNA reads TGTGCCAGCAGCCAAGAGGGGGTGGCAGGGGTCTACGAGCAGTACTCC. As protein: CASSQEGVAGVYEQYS. The chain combines TRBV4-2 with TRBJ2-7; weak D call: TRBD1 (6 bases). Trimming pared 0 bases from V and 3 bases from J, leaving 15 bases between. The CDR3 has 16 amino acids. Per germline, CDR1 LGHNA and CDR2 YNFKEQ.

Comments on this clonotype: A read error may explain this, as a much larger clone is one base away. Since no conserved phenylalanine or tryptophan closes the CDR3, a read error is the likely cause. The genes are TRBV29-1 and TRBJ2-1; D remains unclear. V was clipped by 2 bases and J by 2 bases, with 7 bases between them. CDR1 is SQVTM, CDR2 ANQGSEA, per germline. This CDR3 has 13 residues. CDR3 protein: CSVETRTYNEQFL. The CDR3 nucleotides are TGCAGCGTTGAAACCAGGACCTACAATGAGCAGTTCCTC.

This clonotype was counted many times. This chain connects TRBV28 to TRBJ2-7; the D call may be TRBD1 or TRBD2 (5 bases each). V was pared by 4 bases and J by 2 bases, with 9 bases between. There are 13 residues in the CDR3. The germline gives CDR1 MDHEN, CDR2 SYDVKM. The CDR3 here is CASSSRDAYEQYF. The CDR3 DNA is TGTGCCAGCAGTTCCCGGGACGCCTACGAGCAGTACTTC.

This clonotype was observed at least ten times. This chain links TRBV4-1 with TRBJ2-7; 7 bases are shared with TRBD2. The CDR3 sequence is 15 residues long. Trimming at V came to 2 bases and at J to 3 bases, leaving 7 bases not matched to a gene. Germline V gene sequence: CDR1 MGHRA, CDR2 YSYEKL. The CDR3 DNA reads TGCGCCAGCAGCCAAAGTTTCCCGGGGGGCTACGAGCAGTACTTC. Residues: CASSQSFPGGYEQYF.

J is TRBJ2-3 and V is TRBV6-2 or TRBV6-3; 10 nucleotides agree with TRBD2. Germline V lookup: CDR1 MNHEY, CDR2 SVGEGT. The V gene end was trimmed by 2 bases and the J gene end by 0 bases; junction bases not matched to a gene: 8. This CDR3 has 18 amino acids. CDR3 in amino acids: CASSYIAGGPFSTDTQYF. In DNA, the CDR3 is TGTGCCAGCAGTTACATAGCGGGGGGACCCTTTAGCACAGATACGCAGTATTTT.